Listed here are 6 T cell receptor beta chains from one sample, sequenced in a study of T cell responses to AZD1222 COVID-19 vaccine (dated by TCRdb to 2020 to 2022). The library was produced with the immunoSEQ multiplex PCR assay. This immuneACCESS table, as held by TCRdb, lists in-frame sequences with V and J called but not all clones. Of the missing ones, under half trace to an unresolved V gene in checked studies; the others have no known cause. Within this sample are 150,000 to 200,000 clones, with approximately 91% of them counted one time only. Roughly 1.7% of the sample lies in the top ten. According to the study, the label for this sample's time point signals: baseline before first vaccination. Material: peripheral blood, obtained on day 0 of AZD1222 vaccination. These receptors all stem from an adult in good health.

J is TRBJ2-1 and V is TRBV6-6; 8 nucleotides line up with TRBD2. This CDR3 is built from 14 residues. The germline V gene encodes CDR1 MNHNY and CDR2 SVGAGI (reference sequence). J lost 9 bases, V lost 0 bases, and 4 bases had no gene match. CDR3 in DNA: TGTGCCAGCAGTTACTCAGCGGGGGCTGGTGAGCAGTTCTTC. This codes for CASSYSAGAGEQFF.

The gene calls are TRBV6-1 and TRBJ1-3, with 7 bases identical to TRBD1. This CDR3 has 16 amino acids. With 1 base clipped from V and 2 bases from J, the junction kept 5 bases outside the gene matches. From germline, CDR1 is MNHNS and CDR2 SASEGT. Here the CDR3 reads CASSEVPDRAGNTIYF. In DNA form, the CDR3 reads TGTGCCAGCAGTGAAGTGCCCGACAGGGCTGGAAACACCATATATTTT.

The chain carries TRBV19 and TRBJ1-6; no reliable D call. V was trimmed by 0 bases and J by 14 bases, leaving 14 bases between them. The CDR3 extends over 14 amino acids. Per the germline V gene, CDR1 is LNHDA and CDR2 is SQIVND (reference sequence). The CDR3 here is CASSIDSELIALHF. CDR3 nucleotide sequence: TGTGCCAGTAGTATAGATTCGGAGCTTATAGCCCTCCACTTT.

The chain has TRBV1 and TRBJ2-1; the table's D gene call, TRBD1, was not cross checked with the DNA. TRBV1 is a pseudogene segment. The CDR3 is made up of 14 amino acids. The CDR3 sequence is CTSRKWGVYNEQFF. DNA for the CDR3: TGCACCAGCAGAAAATGGGGCGTTTACAATGAGCAGTTCTTC.

This chain joins TRBV28 and TRBJ1-1, with D possibly TRBD1 on 6 matching bases. V lost 7 bases and J lost 10, with 19 bases in between. Germline loops: CDR1 MDHEN, CDR2 SYDVKM. This CDR3 has 13 amino acids. CDR3 sequence: CASKRTGLFGAFF. CDR3 DNA: TGTGCCAGCAAACGTACAGGGTTGTTCGGAGCTTTCTTT.

The CDR3 DNA reads TGTGCCAGCAGCTTAGGACTAGCGGGAAACAATGAGCAGTTCTTC. Protein product: CASSLGLAGNNEQFF. The chain couples TRBV11-3 to TRBJ2-1, with TRBD2 matching 11 bases. The ends lost 1 base at V and 5 bases at J; junction bases unmatched: 1. Germline V gives CDR1 SGHNT, CDR2 YENEEA. The CDR3 length is 15 residues. Drawing the rest from reference TRBV11-3 and TRBJ2-1, the complete variable domain is EAGVVQSPRYKIIEKKQPVAFWCNPISGHNTLYWYLQNLGQGPELLIRYENEEAVDDSQLPKDRFSAERLKGVDSTLKIQPAELGDSAVYLCASSLGLAGNNEQFFGPGTRLTVL.